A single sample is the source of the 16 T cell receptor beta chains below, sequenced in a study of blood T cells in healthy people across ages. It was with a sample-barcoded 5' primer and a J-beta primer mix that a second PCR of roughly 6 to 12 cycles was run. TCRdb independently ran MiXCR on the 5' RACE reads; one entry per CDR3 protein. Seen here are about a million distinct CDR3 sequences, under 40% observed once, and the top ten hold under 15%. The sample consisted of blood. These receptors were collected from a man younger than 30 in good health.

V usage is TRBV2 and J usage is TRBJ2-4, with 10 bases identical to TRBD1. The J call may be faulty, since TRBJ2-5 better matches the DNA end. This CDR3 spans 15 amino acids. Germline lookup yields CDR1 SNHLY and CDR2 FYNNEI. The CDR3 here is CASKTTGGQQETQYF. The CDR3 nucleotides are TGTGCCAGCAAAACGACAGGGGGCCAACAAGAGACCCAGTACTTC.

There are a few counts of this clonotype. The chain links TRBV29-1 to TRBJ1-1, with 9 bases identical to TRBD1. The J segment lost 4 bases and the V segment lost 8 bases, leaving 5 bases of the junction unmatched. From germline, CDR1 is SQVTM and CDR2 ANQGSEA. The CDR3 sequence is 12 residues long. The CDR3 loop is CSTRQGGTEAFF. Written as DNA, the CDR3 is TGCAGCACCAGACAGGGGGGCACTGAAGCTTTCTTT.

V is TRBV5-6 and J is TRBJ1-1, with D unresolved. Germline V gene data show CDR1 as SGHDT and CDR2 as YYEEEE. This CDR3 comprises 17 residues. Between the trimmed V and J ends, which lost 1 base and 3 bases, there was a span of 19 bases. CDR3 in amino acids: CASSLHLSPLLDTEAFF. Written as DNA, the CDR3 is TGTGCCAGCAGCTTGCATCTGAGCCCTTTGTTGGACACTGAAGCTTTCTTT.

CDR3 bases: TGTGCCAGCAGCGTAGCTACGTCGGACAGGGGGCAAGGGGCCAACGTCCTGACTTTC. It codes for CASSVATSDRGQGANVLTF. The J gene is TRBJ2-6, the V gene TRBV9, with 11 positions matching TRBD1. The V gene end was trimmed by 0 bases and the J gene end by 4 bases; junction bases not matched to a gene: 9. This CDR3 is built from 19 residues. Germline V gene data show CDR1 as SGDLS and CDR2 as YYNGEE.

The CDR3 DNA is TGCAGTGCTAGAGAAGGGACGGGGAACACTGAAGCTTTCTTT. Translating it yields CSAREGTGNTEAFF. The chain is built from TRBV20-1 and TRBJ1-1, with TRBD1 as a possible D gene (5 bases). The CDR3 contains 14 residues. Looked up from germline, CDR1 is DFQATT and CDR2 is SNEGSKA (reference sequence). Trimming left V 0 bases short and J 1 base short, with 9 bases between.

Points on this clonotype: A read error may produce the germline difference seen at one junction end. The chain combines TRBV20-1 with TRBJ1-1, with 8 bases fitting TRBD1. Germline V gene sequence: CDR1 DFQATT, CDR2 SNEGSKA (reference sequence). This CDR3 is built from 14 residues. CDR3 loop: CSTRDPGGGTEAFF. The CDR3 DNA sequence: TGCAGTACTAGAGATCCAGGGGGCGGCACTGAAGCTTTCTTT.

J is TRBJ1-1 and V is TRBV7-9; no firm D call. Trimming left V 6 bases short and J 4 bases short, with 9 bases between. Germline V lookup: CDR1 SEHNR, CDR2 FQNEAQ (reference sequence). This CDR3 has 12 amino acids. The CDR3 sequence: CASRDGPTEAFF. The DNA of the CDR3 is TGTGCCAGCAGGGATGGTCCCACTGAAGCTTTCTTT.

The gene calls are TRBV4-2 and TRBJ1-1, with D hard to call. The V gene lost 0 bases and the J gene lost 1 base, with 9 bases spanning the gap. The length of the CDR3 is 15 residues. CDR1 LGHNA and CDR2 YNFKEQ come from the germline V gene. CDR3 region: CASSQDSAGNTEAFF. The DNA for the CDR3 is TGTGCCAGCAGCCAAGATAGTGCCGGGAACACTGAAGCTTTCTTT.

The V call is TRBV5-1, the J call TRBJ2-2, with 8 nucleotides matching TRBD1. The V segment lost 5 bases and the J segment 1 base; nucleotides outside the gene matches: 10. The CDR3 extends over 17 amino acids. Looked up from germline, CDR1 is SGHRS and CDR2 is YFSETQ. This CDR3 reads CASRLSGDRWNTGELFF. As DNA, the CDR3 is TGCGCCAGCAGACTCTCCGGGGACAGGTGGAACACCGGGGAGCTGTTTTTT. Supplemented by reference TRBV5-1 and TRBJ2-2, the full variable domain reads KAGVTQTPRYLIKTRGQQVTLSCSPISGHRSVSWYQQTPGQGLQFLFEYFSETQRNKGNFPGRFSGRQFSNSRSEMNVSTLELGDSALYLCASRLSGDRWNTGELFFGEGSRLTVL.

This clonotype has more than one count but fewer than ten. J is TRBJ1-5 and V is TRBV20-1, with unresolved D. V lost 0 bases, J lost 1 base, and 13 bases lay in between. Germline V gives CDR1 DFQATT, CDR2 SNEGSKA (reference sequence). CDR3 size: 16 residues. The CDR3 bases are TGCAGTGCTAGAGATCCAAACCTCTGGAGCAATCAGCCCCAGCATTTT. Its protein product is CSARDPNLWSNQPQHF.

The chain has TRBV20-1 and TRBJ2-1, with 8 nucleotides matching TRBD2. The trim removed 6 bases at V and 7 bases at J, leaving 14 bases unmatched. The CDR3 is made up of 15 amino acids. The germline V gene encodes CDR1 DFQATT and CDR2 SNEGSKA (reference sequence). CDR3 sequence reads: CSAIGGAGPENEQFF. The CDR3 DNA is TGCAGTGCCATCGGGGGGGCGGGTCCGGAGAATGAGCAGTTCTTC.

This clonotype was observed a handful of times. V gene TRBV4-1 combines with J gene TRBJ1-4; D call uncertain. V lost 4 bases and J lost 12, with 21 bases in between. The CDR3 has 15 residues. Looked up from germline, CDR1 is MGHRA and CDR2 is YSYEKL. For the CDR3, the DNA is TGCGCCAGCAGCCCACAAGAGGTAACTGCCGGCGAACTGTTTTTT. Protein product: CASSPQEVTAGELFF.

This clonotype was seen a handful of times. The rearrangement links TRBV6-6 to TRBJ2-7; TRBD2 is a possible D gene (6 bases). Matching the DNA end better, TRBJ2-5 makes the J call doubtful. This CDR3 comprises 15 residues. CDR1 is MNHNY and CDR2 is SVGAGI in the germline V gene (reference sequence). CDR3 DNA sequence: TGTGCCAGCAGCTCGTCCGGGGGTGAACAGGAGACCCAGTACTTC. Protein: CASSSSGGEQETQYF.

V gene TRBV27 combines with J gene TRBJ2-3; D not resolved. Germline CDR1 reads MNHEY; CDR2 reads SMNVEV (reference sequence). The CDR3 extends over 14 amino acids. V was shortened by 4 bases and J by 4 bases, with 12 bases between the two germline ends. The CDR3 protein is CASSSTPDADTQYF. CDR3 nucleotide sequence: TGTGCCAGCAGTTCGACTCCAGACGCAGATACGCAGTATTTT.

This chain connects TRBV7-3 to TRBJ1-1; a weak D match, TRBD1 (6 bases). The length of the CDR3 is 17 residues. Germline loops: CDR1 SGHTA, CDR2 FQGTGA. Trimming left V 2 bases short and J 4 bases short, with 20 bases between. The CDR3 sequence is CASSLQGKQGGITEAFF. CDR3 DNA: TGTGCCAGCAGCTTACAAGGAAAACAGGGTGGGATCACTGAAGCTTTCTTT.

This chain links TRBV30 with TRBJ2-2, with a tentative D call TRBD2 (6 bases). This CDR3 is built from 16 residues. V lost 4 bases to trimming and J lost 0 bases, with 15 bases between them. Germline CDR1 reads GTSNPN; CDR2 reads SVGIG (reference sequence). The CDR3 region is CAWTPPGGANTGELFF. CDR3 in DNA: TGTGCCTGGACCCCACCTGGAGGGGCGAACACCGGGGAGCTGTTTTTT.